The 20 T cell receptor beta chains listed next were all sequenced from one sample in a study of cytomegalovirus exposure and HLA in healthy donors. Both 60 Vbeta primers and 13 Jbeta primers went into the PCR. Assay: immunoSEQ multiplex PCR; the TCRdb copy retains only in-frame clones and omits some. Of under 150,000 clones listed, around 77% are singletons. Source material: PBMCs. These TCRs come from a woman in her 30s in good health and CMV-seropositive.

This chain connects TRBV15 to TRBJ2-7, with a tentative D call TRBD2 (5 bases). V lost 0 bases and J 3 bases, leaving 12 bases between the germline ends. CDR3 length: 15 amino acids. The V gene's germline CDR1 is LNHNV and CDR2 YYDKDF (reference sequence). The CDR3 sequence: CATSRDSEAHYEQYF. As DNA, the CDR3 is TGTGCCACCAGCAGAGATAGCGAGGCACACTACGAGCAGTACTTC.

The rearrangement links TRBV5-1 to TRBJ2-5; possible D gene TRBD1, 5 bases. The germline V and J ends were trimmed by 0 bases and 4 bases, with 16 bases remaining between them. CDR1 SGHRS and CDR2 YFSETQ come from the germline V gene. The CDR3 spans 16 residues. CDR3 sequence reads: CASSLEWQGGGETQYF. Written as DNA, the CDR3 is TGCGCCAGCAGCTTGGAGTGGCAGGGTGGTGGAGAGACCCAGTACTTC.

J is TRBJ1-1 and V is TRBV11-2, with 10 nucleotides matching TRBD1. The J segment lost 1 base and the V segment lost 5 bases, leaving 16 bases of the junction unmatched. Germline V CDR1 and CDR2: SGHAT, FQNNGV. The CDR3 spans 19 residues. The CDR3 loop is CASSPNRDRGIFGNTEAFF. The CDR3, as DNA: TGTGCCAGCAGCCCTAATCGGGACAGGGGAATATTTGGGAACACTGAAGCTTTCTTT.

The chain employs TRBV11-3 and TRBJ1-2; 9 bases fit TRBD1. Germline V gene lookup returns CDR1 SGHNT and CDR2 YENEEA. The length of the CDR3 is 13 residues. The ends lost 1 base at V and 12 bases at J; junction bases unmatched: 6. CDR3 sequence (DNA): TGTGCCAGCAGCTTAGGACAGGGGGGAATCCACACCTTC. This gives the protein CASSLGQGGIHTF.

This clone came up once. The chain uses TRBV27 and TRBJ1-1; D remains ambiguous. Germline values: CDR1 MNHEY, CDR2 SMNVEV (reference sequence). The CDR3 length is 15 residues. The V end lost 7 bases, the J end lost 0 bases, and 15 bases lay between the germline ends. The CDR3 DNA sequence: TGTGCCAGCACTCGCCAATTTCAGGTGAACACTGAAGCTTTCTTT. This translates into CASTRQFQVNTEAFF.

This clone turned up a few times. The chain is built from TRBV11-3 and TRBJ2-1, with D unclear. Trimming removed 3 bases from V and 1 base from J, with 7 bases in between. This CDR3 spans 14 amino acids. The germline V gene encodes CDR1 SGHNT and CDR2 YENEEA. The CDR3 loop is CASSFSSSYNEQFF. CDR3 bases: TGTGCCAGCAGCTTTTCTAGTTCCTACAATGAGCAGTTCTTC.

The gene calls are TRBV29-1 and TRBJ2-7, with D perhaps TRBD1 (5 bases). Germline V gives CDR1 SQVTM, CDR2 ANQGSEA. The CDR3 has 14 amino acids. The V end lost 7 bases, the J end lost 5 bases, and 21 bases lay between the germline ends. As DNA, the CDR3 is TGCAGCGCTGAGACTTTCCAGGGTAGGGACGAGCAGTACTTC. Translated: CSAETFQGRDEQYF.

In this sample, this clone turned up a few times. The chain couples TRBV29-1 to TRBJ2-7, with 8 positions matching TRBD2. Germline CDR1 reads SQVTM; CDR2 reads ANQGSEA. Germline trimming cut 6 bases from V and 0 bases from J; bases unmatched to any gene: 4. The CDR3 is 13 residues long. This CDR3 reads CSVLAGSSYEQYF. The CDR3 DNA sequence: TGCAGCGTGTTAGCGGGATCCTCCTACGAGCAGTACTTC.

Only a few counts were recorded for this clone. This sequence joins TRBV7-6 and TRBJ1-4; D possibly corresponds to TRBD1 (6 bases). This CDR3 is built from 15 residues. The germline V gene has CDR1 SGHVS and CDR2 FNYEAQ. Trimming removed 5 bases from V and 4 bases from J, with 14 bases in between. The CDR3, as DNA: TGTGCCAGCAGCCCTCAGGGGTCTCTTAATGAAAAACTGTTTTTT. It codes for CASSPQGSLNEKLFF.

This clone has just a few counts. The chain links TRBV19 to TRBJ2-1; TRBD2 agrees at 10 bases. CDR1 and CDR2 from the germline V gene are LNHDA and SQIVND (reference sequence). V gave up 7 bases and J gave up 0 bases; unmatched junction bases: 15. The CDR3 extends over 19 amino acids. CDR3 in DNA: TGTGCCAGTACCCATCTGTCTAGCGGGGGCGAGAGCTCCTACAATGAGCAGTTCTTC. Translation gives CASTHLSSGGESSYNEQFF.

This sequence joins TRBV6-5 and TRBJ2-5; D gene uncertain. The CDR3 extends over 12 amino acids. V was shortened by 0 bases and J by 5 bases, with 4 bases between the two germline ends. Per germline, CDR1 MNHEY and CDR2 SVGAGI. The CDR3 region is CASSYSRETQYF. CDR3 nucleotides: TGTGCCAGCAGTTACTCTCGGGAGACCCAGTACTTC.

V and J are TRBV2 and TRBJ1-6, with a weak D call TRBD1 (6 bases). Deletions cut 0 bases from V and 5 bases from J, with 17 bases between. The CDR3 is 18 amino acids. CDR1 SNHLY and CDR2 FYNNEI come from the germline V gene. CDR3 sequence reads: CASSEASKGVMDNSPLHF. The CDR3 nucleotides are TGTGCCAGCAGTGAAGCAAGTAAGGGGGTAATGGATAATTCACCCCTCCACTTT.

The chain is built from TRBV18 and TRBJ2-1; TRBD1 agrees at 7 bases. CDR1 KGHSH and CDR2 LQKENI come from the germline V gene. V gave up 3 bases and J gave up 7 bases; unmatched junction bases: 0. This CDR3 has 12 amino acids. In nucleotides, the CDR3 is TGTGCCAGCTCACCGGACAGGAATGAGCAGTTCTTC. This translates into CASSPDRNEQFF.

The rearrangement joins TRBV14 to TRBJ2-3, with 7 bases fitting TRBD2. Germline V lookup: CDR1 SGHDN, CDR2 FVKESK. V shed 0 bases, J shed 2 bases, and the junction held 20 bases outside the gene matches. CDR3 length: 21 amino acids. The CDR3 sequence is CASSQEWGQLAVNPSTDTQYF. DNA of the CDR3: TGTGCCAGCAGCCAAGAGTGGGGTCAGCTAGCGGTAAATCCCTCCACAGATACGCAGTATTTT.

The chain joins TRBV9 to TRBJ2-5; 10 bases align to TRBD2. This CDR3 has 14 residues. Trimming cost V 3 bases and J 4 bases; bases outside gene matches: 3. Germline values: CDR1 SGDLS, CDR2 YYNGEE. CDR3 sequence (DNA): TGTGCCAGCAGCGGTTTAGCGGGAGGAGAGACCCAGTACTTC. This sequence encodes CASSGLAGGETQYF. The full variable domain, rest sourced from reference TRBV9 and TRBJ2-5, is DSGVTQTPKHLITATGQRVTLRCSPRSGDLSVYWYQQSLDQGLQFLIQYYNGEERAKGNILERFSAQQFPDLHSELNLSSLELGDSALYFCASSGLAGGETQYFGPGTRLLVL.

This chain connects TRBV2 to TRBJ2-7; 8 bases agree with TRBD2. The CDR3 loop spans 13 amino acids. Germline values: CDR1 SNHLY, CDR2 FYNNEI. The V segment lost 8 bases and the J segment 3 bases; nucleotides outside the gene matches: 6. The CDR3 sequence: CASQAGGVYEQYF. DNA for the CDR3: TGTGCCAGCCAGGCGGGAGGTGTCTACGAGCAGTACTTC.

CDR3 in amino acids: CASRVGNDLGPQHF. The DNA for the CDR3 is TGTGCCAGCAGAGTCGGGAACGACCTTGGGCCCCAGCATTTT. The rearrangement uses TRBV6-1 and TRBJ1-5; D not certain. This CDR3 comprises 14 residues. Germline CDR1 and CDR2: MNHNS and SASEGT. Between the trimmed V and J ends, which lost 6 bases and 9 bases, there was a span of 18 bases.

The chain employs TRBV18 and TRBJ2-7, with 8 bases fitting TRBD1. Germline V gene lookup returns CDR1 KGHSH and CDR2 LQKENI. V lost 4 bases and J lost 6; bases outside the gene matches: 11. The CDR3 has 15 amino acids. The CDR3 sequence is CASSLPGQVFGEQYF. The CDR3 nucleotides read TGTGCCAGCTCACTGCCGGGACAGGTATTTGGCGAGCAGTACTTC.

The chain links TRBV6-6 to TRBJ1-1; a weak D match, TRBD1 (6 bases). Between the trimmed V and J ends, which lost 5 bases and 2 bases, there was a span of 12 bases. CDR1 is MNHNY, CDR2 SVGAGI, per germline (reference sequence). The CDR3 has 14 residues. The CDR3 loop reads CASSNRDKNTEAFF. In DNA, the CDR3 is TGTGCCAGCAGTAACCGGGACAAAAACACTGAAGCTTTCTTT.

The table lists this clone with a count of one. The J gene is TRBJ2-1, the V gene TRBV11-3; D uncertain. V gave up 2 bases and J gave up 5 bases, with 4 bases separating them. The CDR3 has 12 amino acids. From germline, CDR1 is SGHNT and CDR2 YENEEA. Here the CDR3 reads CASSLLNNEQFF. The CDR3 nucleotides are TGTGCCAGCAGCTTATTAAACAATGAGCAGTTCTTC.